The clone carrying this T cell receptor (beta chain) showed up many times. The study amplified the TCR beta CDR3 region from genomic DNA. This amplification was carried out by two rounds of multiplex PCR. First-round PCR employed TRBV- and TRBJ-specific primers for each gene. TCRdb independently ran MiXCR on the multiplex PCR reads; one entry per CDR3 protein. The repertoire includes approximately 20,000 distinct CDR3 sequences, about a quarter of them detected once, and roughly 22% sits in the top ten. The data originate from a study of prognosis after radiotherapy for stage I lung cancer. There are 13 residues in the CDR3. With 5 bases removed from V and 13 bases from J, the gap between germline ends came to 17 bases. Germline CDR1 reads SGHAT; CDR2 reads FQNNGV. On two occasions, one at each of two time points, about 6 milliliters of peripheral blood were drawn.

The material was PBMCs, obtained before or after stereotactic body radiation therapy (not recorded which). This rearrangement joins TRBV11-2 to TRBJ1-4; D remains ambiguous. The receptor comes from a donor over 45 with non-small cell lung cancer. The CDR3 protein is CASSGEGGKGLFF. CDR3 DNA: TGTGCCAGCAGCGGAGAGGGCGGAAAGGGACTGTTTTTT.